This T cell receptor beta chain was sequenced in a study of Ad26.COV2.S vaccination and SARS-CoV-2 variants. Study-level information: Participants got Ad26.COV2.S intramuscularly, once or twice 56 days apart. Points from the study as a whole: In TCR breadth and depth analyses, total T cell responses may have been underestimated. It was vaccine recipients, not placebo recipients, who had the higher spike-specific TCR breadth.

The sample's treatment: roughly 19 received Ad26.COV2.S at low or high dose, single or two shots; 5 received placebo; per-sample allocation not given. Day 63 after the first vaccine or placebo injection was the time point for sampling. Whoever gave the sample was an adult aged 18-55 years in Boston. CDR1 is LGHNA, CDR2 YSLEER, per germline. This CDR3 contains 16 residues. V lost 4 bases to trimming and J lost 7 bases, with 19 bases between them. On this clone: As yet, its antigen is unknown.

Generated by immunoSEQ multiplex PCR, the TCRdb table keeps only in-frame clones and is missing some. The sample has roughly 410,000 clones, 83% seen once. The genes are TRBV4-3 and TRBJ1-4, with a possible D match to TRBD1 (6 bases). The input for sequencing was peripheral blood, taken in a trial of Ad26.COV2.S vaccine versus placebo. The receptor was isolated from a person between 18 and 60 years old who received the Ad26.COV2.S COVID-19 vaccine or a placebo. CDR3 loop: CASSRLQGGGAEKLFF. The CDR3 nucleotides are TGCGCCAGCAGCCGATTACAGGGAGGGGGGGCTGAAAAACTGTTTTTT.